This T cell receptor beta chain is drawn from a study of shared clonotypes between healthy human individuals. Trimming shortened V by 2 bases and J by 6 bases, and 16 bases separated the two germline ends. This CDR3 is built from 15 residues. Germline CDR1 PRHDT, CDR2 FYEKMQ (reference sequence). Naive-designated CD8 cells lacked CD45RO, were positively enriched for CCR7, and omitted terminally differentiated effector memory CD45RA+ cells. Sorted-subset replicate PCR reactions were performed with roughly 200 ng DNA, corresponding to tens of thousands of T cell genomes. Libraries were prepared by immunoSEQ multiplex PCR; TCRdb keeps only in-frame clonotypes and omits some of them. The table has millions of clones, about 93% seen once.

This receptor was taken from a man aged 18 to 30 in good health. Some clones in this sample may be carry-over from other donors' samples. The chain couples TRBV13 to TRBJ1-1; perhaps TRBD1 as D (6 bases). Input material: naive CD8+ T cells from PBMCs. CDR3 protein: CASSLRGRGKAEAFF. CDR3 coding DNA: TGTGCCAGCAGCTTACGGGGGAGGGGGAAAGCTGAAGCTTTCTTT. The full variable domain, completed using reference TRBV13 and TRBJ1-1, is AAGVIQSPRHLIKEKRETATLKCYPIPRHDTVYWYQQGPGQDPQFLISFYEKMQSDKGSIPDRFSAQQFSDYHSELNMSSLELGDSALYFCASSLRGRGKAEAFFGQGTRLTVV.